These T cell receptor beta chains were read from a single sample in a study of shared clonotypes between healthy human individuals. Here immunoSEQ multiplex PCR was the method, and the copy in TCRdb shows in-frame clones only, minus some. The table includes about 680,000 clones, just over 90% detected once. Sequenced material: naive CD8+ T cells sorted from blood. The receptors originated from a man aged 30 to 39 in good health. The CDR3 runs from the conserved cysteine through the conserved F or W. Fields, in order: CDR3 protein, CDR3 DNA, J gene, clone size, V gene, CDR3 length, D gene. The D gene is left open where the match is weak. The size field is filled for only some rows; it gives once, few, many or a size class.

CASRPQGTGNTIYF	TGTGCCAGCAGACCCCAGGGAACTGGAAACACCATATATTTT	TRBJ1-3	-	TRBV27	14	-
CASSNPPGFGTGELFF	TGTGCCAGCAGCAATCCCCCAGGGTTCGGCACCGGGGAGCTGTTTTTT	TRBJ2-2	-	TRBV28	16	-
CASSSTGYEQYF	TGTGCCAGCAGCTCGACAGGGTACGAGCAGTACTTC	TRBJ2-7	-	TRBV11-2	12	TRBD1
CASSPPLVGEQYF	TGTGCCAGCTCACCACCTCTAGTGGGTGAGCAGTACTTC	TRBJ2-7	-	TRBV18	13	-
CASSGRDSLGDEQYF	TGCGCCAGCAGCGGCCGGGACTCCCTGGGGGACGAGCAGTACTTC	TRBJ2-7	-	TRBV5-1	15	-
CASSPFPGQTYEQYF	TGTGCCAGCAGTCCCTTCCCGGGACAGACCTACGAGCAGTACTTC	TRBJ2-7	-	TRBV27	15	TRBD1
CASSERTVTPGDTIYF	TGTGCCAGCAGCGAACGGACAGTCACGCCGGGAGACACCATATATTTT	TRBJ1-3	-	TRBV4-2	16	-
CASRNGLAWTDTQYF	TGTGCCAGCAGAAATGGACTAGCTTGGACAGATACGCAGTATTTT	TRBJ2-3	-	TRBV6-1	15	TRBD2
CASTTFSGRGTDTQYF	TGTGCCAGCACGACTTTTAGCGGGAGGGGAACAGATACGCAGTATTTT	TRBJ2-3	-	TRBV27	16	TRBD2
CASSVGQGSPYEQYF	TGTGCCAGCAGCGTAGGGCAGGGGTCTCCCTACGAGCAGTACTTC	TRBJ2-7	-	TRBV9	15	-
CASSPRGGSEQYF	TGTGCCAGCAGCCCCCGGGGGGGCTCCGAGCAGTACTTC	TRBJ2-7	-	TRBV9	13	TRBD2
CASSLARRGDEQFF	TGCGCCAGCAGCTTGGCACGGCGGGGAGATGAGCAGTTCTTC	TRBJ2-1	-	TRBV5-1	14	-
CASSIGQVRGYTF	TGTGCCAGTAGTATCGGACAGGTCCGGGGCTACACCTTC	TRBJ1-2	few	TRBV19	13	TRBD1
CASSPTGPYEQYF	TGCGCCAGCAGCCCGACAGGGCCCTACGAGCAGTACTTC	TRBJ2-7	-	TRBV4-1	13	TRBD1
CASSIPPSGGGYNEQFF	TGTGCCAGCAGCATACCCCCAAGCGGGGGTGGGTACAATGAGCAGTTCTTC	TRBJ2-1	-	TRBV9	17	TRBD2
CASSDSHSTDTQYF	TGTGCCAGCAGTGACAGTCACAGCACAGATACGCAGTATTTT	TRBJ2-3	-	TRBV27	14	-
CASRGVSYEQYF	TGTGCCAGCAGGGGGGTTTCCTACGAGCAGTACTTC	TRBJ2-7	-	TRBV6-5	12	-
CASSVGRGAADTQYF	TGTGCCAGCAGCGTGGGGCGGGGGGCGGCAGATACGCAGTATTTT	TRBJ2-3	-	TRBV6-1	15	TRBD2
CASSQDGTGYNEQFF	TGCGCCAGCAGCCAAGATGGGACAGGGTACAATGAGCAGTTCTTC	TRBJ2-1	-	TRBV4-1	15	TRBD1
CASSRDRGTYEQYF	TGCGCCAGCAGTCGGGACAGGGGAACCTACGAGCAGTACTTC	TRBJ2-7	-	TRBV4-1	14	TRBD1
CASSFGWENTEAFF	TGTGCCAGCAGTTTCGGCTGGGAGAACACTGAAGCTTTCTTT	TRBJ1-1	-	TRBV27	14	-
CASRMGVNEQFF	TGTGCCAGCAGAATGGGTGTGAATGAGCAGTTCTTC	TRBJ2-1	once	TRBV25-1	12	-
CASRSTGTASYEQYF	TGTGCCAGCAGGTCAACCGGGACAGCCTCCTACGAGCAGTACTTC	TRBJ2-7	-	TRBV27	15	TRBD1
CASSFNVEGQETQYF	TGTGCCAGCAGCTTCAATGTGGAGGGCCAAGAGACCCAGTACTTC	TRBJ2-5	-	TRBV5-7	15	-
CASSLSAVYLYGYTF	TGTGCCAGCAGTTTATCAGCGGTCTACCTCTATGGCTACACCTTC	TRBJ1-2	-	TRBV27	15	-
CASSLGTDTQYF	TGTGCCAGCAGCTTGGGGACAGATACGCAGTATTTT	TRBJ2-3	once	TRBV13	12	-
CASSLGGDTQYF	TGTGCCAGCAGTTTGGGGGGGGATACGCAGTATTTT	TRBJ2-3	-	TRBV27	12	TRBD2
CATSVDGGPKNIQYF	TGTGCCACCAGCGTGGACGGTGGGCCCAAAAACATTCAGTACTTC	TRBJ2-4	-	TRBV15	15	-
CSVEVLGTQYF	TGCAGCGTTGAAGTGTTAGGTACGCAGTATTTT	TRBJ2-3	once	TRBV29-1	11	-
CASTQDGLNTEAFF	TGTGCCAGCACCCAAGACGGATTGAACACTGAAGCTTTCTTT	TRBJ1-1	-	TRBV5-6	14	-
CASSLEGQGPYEQYF	TGTGCCAGCAGCTTGGAAGGTCAGGGACCTTACGAGCAGTACTTC	TRBJ2-7	-	TRBV5-5	15	-
CASSAWENEQFF	TGTGCCAGCAGCGCCTGGGAGAATGAGCAGTTCTTC	TRBJ2-1	-	TRBV9	12	-
CASSAKLPYEQYF	TGTGCCAGCAGTGCAAAGCTTCCCTACGAGCAGTACTTC	TRBJ2-7	-	TRBV27	13	-
CASSQESGPPSSYEQYF	TGCGCCAGCAGCCAAGAATCGGGTCCCCCAAGCTCCTACGAGCAGTACTTC	TRBJ2-7	-	TRBV4-1	17	-
CASRLRAGGDYNEQFF	TGTGCCAGCAGACTCCGGGCAGGGGGCGATTACAATGAGCAGTTCTTC	TRBJ2-1	-	TRBV6-6	16	TRBD1
CASSQVGTGGGTEAFF	TGCGCCAGCAGCCAAGTTGGGACAGGGGGCGGCACTGAAGCTTTCTTT	TRBJ1-1	-	TRBV4-1	16	TRBD1
CASSVTSGRAIDTQYF	TGTGCCAGCAGTGTGACTAGCGGGAGGGCCATCGATACGCAGTATTTT	TRBJ2-3	-	TRBV25-1	16	TRBD2
CASIKGWGMNTEAFF	TGTGCCAGCATAAAAGGGTGGGGAATGAACACTGAAGCTTTCTTT	TRBJ1-1	-	TRBV6-1	15	-
CATSGYRTSGSQTQYF	TGTGCCACCAGCGGTTATAGGACTAGCGGGAGCCAGACCCAGTACTTC	TRBJ2-5	-	TRBV15	16	TRBD2
CASSPPLLGTKNEQFF	TGTGCCAGCAGCCCCCCCCTGCTAGGGACTAAAAATGAGCAGTTCTTC	TRBJ2-1	-	TRBV7-9	16	TRBD2
CASSVDRVNEQFF	TGTGCCAGCAGCGTCGACCGGGTGAATGAGCAGTTCTTC	TRBJ2-1	-	TRBV7-8	13	-
CASSRKGIYEQYF	TGTGCCAGTAGTCGGAAAGGGATCTACGAGCAGTACTTC	TRBJ2-7	-	TRBV19	13	-
CAWDVGFSEAFF	TGTGCCTGGGATGTGGGATTTTCTGAAGCTTTCTTT	TRBJ1-1	once	TRBV30	12	-
CASSLGGFAEAFF	TGTGCCAGCAGCTTGGGGGGATTCGCTGAAGCTTTCTTT	TRBJ1-1	-	TRBV5-6	13	-
CASSVDGTDTYEQYF	TGTGCCAGCAGCGTAGATGGGACAGATACCTACGAGCAGTACTTC	TRBJ2-7	-	TRBV9	15	TRBD1
CASGSSSYEQYF	TGTGCCAGCGGGTCTAGCTCCTACGAGCAGTACTTC	TRBJ2-7	once	TRBV28	12	-
CASRGLAGDLYEQYF	TGTGCCAGCAGGGGACTAGCGGGGGACCTCTACGAGCAGTACTTC	TRBJ2-7	-	TRBV21-1	15	-
CASSRDRGPYEQYF	TGCGCCAGCAGCCGGGACAGGGGGCCCTACGAGCAGTACTTC	TRBJ2-7	-	TRBV4-3	14	TRBD1
CASSRTGELFF	TGTGCCAGCAGTAGAACCGGGGAGCTGTTTTTT	TRBJ2-2	once	TRBV27	11	-
CASSRGQGETQYF	TGCGCCAGCAGCAGGGGACAGGGGGAGACCCAGTACTTC	TRBJ2-5	-	TRBV5-1	13	TRBD1
CASINRDRGDEQYF	TGTGCCAGCATCAACCGGGACAGGGGTGACGAGCAGTACTTC	TRBJ2-7	-	TRBV27	14	TRBD1
CASSLGLADNEQFF	TGCGCCAGCAGCCTCGGACTAGCGGACAATGAGCAGTTCTTC	TRBJ2-1	-	TRBV4-1	14	TRBD2
CASSFYLAGLQSYEQYF	TGTGCCAGCAGCTTCTACCTAGCGGGACTACAGTCCTACGAGCAGTACTTC	TRBJ2-7	-	TRBV7-2	17	TRBD2
CSVEGLDSYEQYF	TGCAGCGTTGAGGGACTAGACTCCTACGAGCAGTACTTC	TRBJ2-7	-	TRBV29-1	13	TRBD2